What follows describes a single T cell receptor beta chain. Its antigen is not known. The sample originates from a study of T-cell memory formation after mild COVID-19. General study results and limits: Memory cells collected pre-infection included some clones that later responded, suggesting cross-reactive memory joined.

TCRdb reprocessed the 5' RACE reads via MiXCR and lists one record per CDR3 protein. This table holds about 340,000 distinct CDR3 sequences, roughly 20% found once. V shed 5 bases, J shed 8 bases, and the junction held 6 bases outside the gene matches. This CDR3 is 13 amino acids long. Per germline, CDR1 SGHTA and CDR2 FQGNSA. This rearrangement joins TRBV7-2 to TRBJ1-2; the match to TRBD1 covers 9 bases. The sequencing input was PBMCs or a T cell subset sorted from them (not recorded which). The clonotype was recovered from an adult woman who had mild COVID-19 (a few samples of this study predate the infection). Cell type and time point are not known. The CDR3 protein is CASSMDRGGGYTF. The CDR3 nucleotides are TGTGCCAGCAGCATGGACAGGGGAGGCGGCTACACCTTC. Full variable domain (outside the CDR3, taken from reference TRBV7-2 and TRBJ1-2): GAGVSQSPSNKVTEKGKDVELRCDPISGHTALYWYRQSLGQGLEFLIYFQGNSAPDKSGLPSDRFSAERTGGSVSTLTIQRTQQEDSAVYLCASSMDRGGGYTFGSGTRLTVV.